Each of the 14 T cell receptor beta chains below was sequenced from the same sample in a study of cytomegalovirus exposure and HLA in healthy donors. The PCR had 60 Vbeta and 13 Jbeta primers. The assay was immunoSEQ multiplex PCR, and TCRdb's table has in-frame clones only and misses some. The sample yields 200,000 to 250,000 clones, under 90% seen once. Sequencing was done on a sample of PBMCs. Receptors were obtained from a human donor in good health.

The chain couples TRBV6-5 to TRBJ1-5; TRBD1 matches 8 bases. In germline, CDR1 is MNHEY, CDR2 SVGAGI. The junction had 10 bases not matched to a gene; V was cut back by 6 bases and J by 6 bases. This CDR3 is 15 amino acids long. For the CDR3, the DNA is TGTGCCAGCAGACCCACAGGGGGGGAAACTCAGCCCCAGCATTTT. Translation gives CASRPTGGETQPQHF.

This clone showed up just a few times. The CDR3 DNA follows: TGTGCCAGCAGTTACTTGAGAGGCTACGAGCAGTACTTC. This gives the protein CASSYLRGYEQYF. The chain carries TRBV6-6 and TRBJ2-7; D is uncertain. This CDR3 has 13 residues. V was trimmed by 1 base and J by 3 bases, leaving 7 bases between them. The germline V gene encodes CDR1 MNHNY and CDR2 SVGAGI (reference sequence).

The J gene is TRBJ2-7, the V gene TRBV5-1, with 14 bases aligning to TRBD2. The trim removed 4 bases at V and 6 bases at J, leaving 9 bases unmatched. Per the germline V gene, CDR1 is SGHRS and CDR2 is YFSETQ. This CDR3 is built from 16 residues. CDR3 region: CASSPRTSGRSVEQYF. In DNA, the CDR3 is TGCGCCAGCAGCCCACGGACTAGCGGGAGGTCGGTCGAGCAGTACTTC.

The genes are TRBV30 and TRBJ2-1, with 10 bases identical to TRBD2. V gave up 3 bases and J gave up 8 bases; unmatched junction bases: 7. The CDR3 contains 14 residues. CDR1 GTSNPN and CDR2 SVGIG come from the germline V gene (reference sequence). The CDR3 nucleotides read TGTGCCTGGAGCCCGTCTAGCGGGAGTTATGAGCAGTTCTTC. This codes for CAWSPSSGSYEQFF.

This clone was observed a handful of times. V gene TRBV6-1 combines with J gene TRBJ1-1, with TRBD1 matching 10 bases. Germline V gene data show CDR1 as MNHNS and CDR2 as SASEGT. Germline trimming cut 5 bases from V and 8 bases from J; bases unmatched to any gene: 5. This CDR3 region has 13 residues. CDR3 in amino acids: CASSPTGGREAFF. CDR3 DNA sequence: TGTGCCAGCAGTCCGACAGGGGGCCGGGAAGCTTTCTTT.

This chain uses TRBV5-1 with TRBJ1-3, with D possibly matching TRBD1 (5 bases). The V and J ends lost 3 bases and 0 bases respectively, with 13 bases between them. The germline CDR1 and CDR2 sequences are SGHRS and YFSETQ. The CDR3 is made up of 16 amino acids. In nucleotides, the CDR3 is TGCGCCAGCAGCTCCCGTATGGGGGGCTCTGGAAACACCATATATTTT. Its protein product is CASSSRMGGSGNTIYF.

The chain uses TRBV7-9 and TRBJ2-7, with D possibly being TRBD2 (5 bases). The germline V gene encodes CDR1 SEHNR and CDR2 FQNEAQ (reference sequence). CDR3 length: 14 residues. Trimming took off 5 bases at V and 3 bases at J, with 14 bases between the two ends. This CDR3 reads CASSHRGLGYEQYF. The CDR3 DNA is TGTGCCAGCAGCCACCGAGGGCTCGGCTACGAGCAGTACTTC.

The CDR3 bases are TGTGCCAGCAGCCAGTACAGGGACCCAGTTCAAGGCGAGCAGTACTTC. Its translation is CASSQYRDPVQGEQYF. The J gene is TRBJ2-7, the V gene TRBV14, with TRBD1 as a possible D gene (6 bases). Looked up from germline, CDR1 is SGHDN and CDR2 is FVKESK. The CDR3 sequence is 16 residues long. The germline V and J ends were trimmed by 3 bases and 6 bases, with 21 bases remaining between them.

DNA of the CDR3: TGTGCCAGCAGTTACGGTGGACAGGGGAGGACTGAAGCTTTCTTT. Protein: CASSYGGQGRTEAFF. This chain connects TRBV6-5 to TRBJ1-1, with 9 bases fitting TRBD1. The CDR3 covers 15 residues. V was pared by 2 bases and J by 5 bases, with 6 bases of the junction left unmatched. Germline V gives CDR1 MNHEY, CDR2 SVGAGI.

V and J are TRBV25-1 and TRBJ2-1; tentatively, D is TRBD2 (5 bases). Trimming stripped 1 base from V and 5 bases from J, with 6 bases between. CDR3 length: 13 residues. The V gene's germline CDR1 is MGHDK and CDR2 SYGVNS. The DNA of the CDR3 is TGTGCCAGCAGTGAATTGAGGGACAATGAGCAGTTCTTC. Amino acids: CASSELRDNEQFF.

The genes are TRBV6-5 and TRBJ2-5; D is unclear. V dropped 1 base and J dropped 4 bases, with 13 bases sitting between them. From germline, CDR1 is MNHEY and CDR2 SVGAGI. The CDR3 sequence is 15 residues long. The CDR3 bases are TGTGCCAGCAGTTACTTAACAGCCCAATCAGAGACCCAGTACTTC. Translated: CASSYLTAQSETQYF.

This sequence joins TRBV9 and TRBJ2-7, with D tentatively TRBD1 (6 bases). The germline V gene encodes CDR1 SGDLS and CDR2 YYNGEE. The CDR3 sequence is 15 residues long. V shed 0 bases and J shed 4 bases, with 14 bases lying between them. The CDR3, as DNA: TGTGCCAGCAGCGTAGCTCCAGGGGCTGGATACGAGCAGTACTTC. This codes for CASSVAPGAGYEQYF.

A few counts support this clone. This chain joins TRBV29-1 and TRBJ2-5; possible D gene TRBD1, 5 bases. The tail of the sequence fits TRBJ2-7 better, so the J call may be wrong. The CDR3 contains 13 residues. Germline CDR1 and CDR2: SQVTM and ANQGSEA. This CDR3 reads CSVVRQNAYEQYF. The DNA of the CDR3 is TGCAGCGTTGTGAGACAGAACGCCTACGAGCAGTACTTC.

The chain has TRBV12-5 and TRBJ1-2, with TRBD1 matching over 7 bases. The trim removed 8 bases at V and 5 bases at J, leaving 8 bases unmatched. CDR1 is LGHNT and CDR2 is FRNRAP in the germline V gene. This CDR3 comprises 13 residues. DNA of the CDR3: TGTGCTAGTCAGGAGGGGGCAGGGTATGGCTACACCTTC. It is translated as CASQEGAGYGYTF. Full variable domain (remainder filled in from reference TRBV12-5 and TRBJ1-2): DARVTQTPRHKVTEMGQEVTMRCQPILGHNTVFWYRQTMMQGLELLAYFRNRAPLDDSGMPKDRFSAEMPDATLATLKIQPSEPRDSAVYFCASQEGAGYGYTFGSGTRLTVV.